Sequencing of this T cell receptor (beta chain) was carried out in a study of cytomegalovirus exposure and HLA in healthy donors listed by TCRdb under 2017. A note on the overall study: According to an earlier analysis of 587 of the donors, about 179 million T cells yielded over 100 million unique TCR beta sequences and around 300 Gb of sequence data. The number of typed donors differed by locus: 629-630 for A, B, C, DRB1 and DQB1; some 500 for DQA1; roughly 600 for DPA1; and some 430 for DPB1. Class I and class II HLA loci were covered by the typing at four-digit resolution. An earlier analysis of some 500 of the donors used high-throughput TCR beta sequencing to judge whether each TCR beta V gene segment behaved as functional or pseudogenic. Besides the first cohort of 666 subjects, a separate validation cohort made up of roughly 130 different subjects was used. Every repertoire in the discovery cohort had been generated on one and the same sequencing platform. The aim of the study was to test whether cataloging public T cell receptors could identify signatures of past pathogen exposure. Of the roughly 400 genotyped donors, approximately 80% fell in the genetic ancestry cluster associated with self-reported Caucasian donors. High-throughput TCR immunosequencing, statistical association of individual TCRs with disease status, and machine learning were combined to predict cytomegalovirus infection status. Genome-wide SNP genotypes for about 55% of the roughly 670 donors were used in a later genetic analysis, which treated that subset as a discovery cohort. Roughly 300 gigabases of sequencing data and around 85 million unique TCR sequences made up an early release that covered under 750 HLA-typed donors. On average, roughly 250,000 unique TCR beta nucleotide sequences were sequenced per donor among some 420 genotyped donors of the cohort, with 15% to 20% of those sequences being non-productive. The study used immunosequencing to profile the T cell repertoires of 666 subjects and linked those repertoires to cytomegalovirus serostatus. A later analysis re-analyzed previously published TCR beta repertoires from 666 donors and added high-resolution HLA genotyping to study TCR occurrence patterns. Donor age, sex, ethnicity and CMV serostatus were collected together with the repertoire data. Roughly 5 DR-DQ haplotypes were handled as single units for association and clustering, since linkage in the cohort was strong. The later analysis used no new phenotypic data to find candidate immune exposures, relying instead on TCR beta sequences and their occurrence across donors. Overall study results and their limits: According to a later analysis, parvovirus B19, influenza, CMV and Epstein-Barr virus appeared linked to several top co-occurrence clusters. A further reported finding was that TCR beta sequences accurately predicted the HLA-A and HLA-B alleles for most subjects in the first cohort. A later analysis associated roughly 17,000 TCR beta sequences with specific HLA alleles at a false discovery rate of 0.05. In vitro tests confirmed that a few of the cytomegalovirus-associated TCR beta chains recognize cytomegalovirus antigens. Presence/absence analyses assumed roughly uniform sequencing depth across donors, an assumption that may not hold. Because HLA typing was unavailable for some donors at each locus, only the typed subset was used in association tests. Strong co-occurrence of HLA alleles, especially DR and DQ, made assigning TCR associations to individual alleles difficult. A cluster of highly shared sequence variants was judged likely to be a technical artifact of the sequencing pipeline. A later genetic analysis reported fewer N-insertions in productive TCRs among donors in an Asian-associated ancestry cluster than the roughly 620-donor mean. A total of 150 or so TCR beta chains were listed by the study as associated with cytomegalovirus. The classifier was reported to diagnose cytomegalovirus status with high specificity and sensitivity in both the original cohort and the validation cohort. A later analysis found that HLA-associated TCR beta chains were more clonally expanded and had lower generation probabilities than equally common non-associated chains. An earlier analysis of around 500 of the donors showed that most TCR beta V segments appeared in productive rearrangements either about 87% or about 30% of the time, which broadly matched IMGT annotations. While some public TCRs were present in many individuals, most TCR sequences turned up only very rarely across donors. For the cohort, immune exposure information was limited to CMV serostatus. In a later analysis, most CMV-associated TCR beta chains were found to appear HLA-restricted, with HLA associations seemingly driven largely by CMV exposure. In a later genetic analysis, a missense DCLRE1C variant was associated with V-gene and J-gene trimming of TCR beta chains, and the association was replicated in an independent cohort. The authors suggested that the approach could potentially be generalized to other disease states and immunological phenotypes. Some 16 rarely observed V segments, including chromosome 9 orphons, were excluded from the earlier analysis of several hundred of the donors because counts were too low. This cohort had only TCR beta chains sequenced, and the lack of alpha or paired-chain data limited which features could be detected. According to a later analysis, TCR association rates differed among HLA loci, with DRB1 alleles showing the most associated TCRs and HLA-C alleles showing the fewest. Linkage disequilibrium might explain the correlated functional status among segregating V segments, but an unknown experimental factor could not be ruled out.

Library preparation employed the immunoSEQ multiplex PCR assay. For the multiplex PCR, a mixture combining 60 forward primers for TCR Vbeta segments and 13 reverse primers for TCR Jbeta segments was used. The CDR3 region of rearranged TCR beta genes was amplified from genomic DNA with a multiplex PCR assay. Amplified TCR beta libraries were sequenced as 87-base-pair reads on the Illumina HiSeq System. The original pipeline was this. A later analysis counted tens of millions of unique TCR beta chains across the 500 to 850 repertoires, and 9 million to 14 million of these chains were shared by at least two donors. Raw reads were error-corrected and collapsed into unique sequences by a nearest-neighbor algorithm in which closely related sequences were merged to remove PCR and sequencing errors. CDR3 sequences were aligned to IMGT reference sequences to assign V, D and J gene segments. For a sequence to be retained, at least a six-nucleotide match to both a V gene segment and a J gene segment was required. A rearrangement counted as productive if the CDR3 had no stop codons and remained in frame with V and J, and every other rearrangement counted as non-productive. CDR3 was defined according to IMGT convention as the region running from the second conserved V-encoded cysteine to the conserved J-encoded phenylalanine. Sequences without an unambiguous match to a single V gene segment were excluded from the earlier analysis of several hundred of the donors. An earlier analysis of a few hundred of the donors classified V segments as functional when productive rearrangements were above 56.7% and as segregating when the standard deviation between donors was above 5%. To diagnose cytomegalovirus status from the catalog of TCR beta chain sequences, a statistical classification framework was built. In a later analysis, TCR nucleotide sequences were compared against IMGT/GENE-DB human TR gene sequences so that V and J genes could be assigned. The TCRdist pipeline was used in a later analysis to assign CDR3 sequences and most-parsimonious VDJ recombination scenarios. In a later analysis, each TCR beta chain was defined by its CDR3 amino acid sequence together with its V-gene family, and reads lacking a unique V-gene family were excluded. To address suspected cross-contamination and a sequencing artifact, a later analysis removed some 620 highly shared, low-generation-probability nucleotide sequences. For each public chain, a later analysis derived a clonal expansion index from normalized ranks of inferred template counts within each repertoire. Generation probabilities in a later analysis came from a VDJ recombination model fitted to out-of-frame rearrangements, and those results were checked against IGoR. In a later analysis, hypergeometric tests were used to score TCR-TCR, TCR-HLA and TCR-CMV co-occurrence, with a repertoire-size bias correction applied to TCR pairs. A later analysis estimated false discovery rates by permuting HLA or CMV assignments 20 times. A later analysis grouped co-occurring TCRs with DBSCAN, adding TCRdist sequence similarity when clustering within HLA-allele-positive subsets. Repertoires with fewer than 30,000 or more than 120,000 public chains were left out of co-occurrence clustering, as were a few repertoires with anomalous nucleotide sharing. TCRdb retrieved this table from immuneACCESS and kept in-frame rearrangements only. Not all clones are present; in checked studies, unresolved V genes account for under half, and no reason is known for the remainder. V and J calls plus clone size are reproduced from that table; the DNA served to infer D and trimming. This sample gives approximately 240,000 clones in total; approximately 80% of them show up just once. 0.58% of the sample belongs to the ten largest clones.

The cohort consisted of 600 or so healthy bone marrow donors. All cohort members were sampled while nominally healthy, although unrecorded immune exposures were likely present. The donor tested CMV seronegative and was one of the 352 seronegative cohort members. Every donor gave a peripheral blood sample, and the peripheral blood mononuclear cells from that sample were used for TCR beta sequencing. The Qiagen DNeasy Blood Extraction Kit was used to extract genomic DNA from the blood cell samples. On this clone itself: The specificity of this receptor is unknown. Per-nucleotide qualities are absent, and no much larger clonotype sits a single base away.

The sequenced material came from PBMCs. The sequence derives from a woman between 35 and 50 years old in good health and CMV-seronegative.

The DNA is as follows: TGTGCCATCAGCGCGGTGGGGGGAAACGGCTACACCTTC. Protein translation: CAISAVGGNGYTF. This receptor chain uses TRBV10-3 and TRBJ1-2; the D segment could be TRBD1, given 5 matching bases. From cysteine to phenylalanine, the CDR3 is 13 amino acids long. The CDR3 DNA has 39 bases and is translated from base 1. V and J lose 6 bases and 8 bases, and a span of 16 bases separates them. From the germline V gene, CDR1 is ENHRY and CDR2 is SYGVKD.